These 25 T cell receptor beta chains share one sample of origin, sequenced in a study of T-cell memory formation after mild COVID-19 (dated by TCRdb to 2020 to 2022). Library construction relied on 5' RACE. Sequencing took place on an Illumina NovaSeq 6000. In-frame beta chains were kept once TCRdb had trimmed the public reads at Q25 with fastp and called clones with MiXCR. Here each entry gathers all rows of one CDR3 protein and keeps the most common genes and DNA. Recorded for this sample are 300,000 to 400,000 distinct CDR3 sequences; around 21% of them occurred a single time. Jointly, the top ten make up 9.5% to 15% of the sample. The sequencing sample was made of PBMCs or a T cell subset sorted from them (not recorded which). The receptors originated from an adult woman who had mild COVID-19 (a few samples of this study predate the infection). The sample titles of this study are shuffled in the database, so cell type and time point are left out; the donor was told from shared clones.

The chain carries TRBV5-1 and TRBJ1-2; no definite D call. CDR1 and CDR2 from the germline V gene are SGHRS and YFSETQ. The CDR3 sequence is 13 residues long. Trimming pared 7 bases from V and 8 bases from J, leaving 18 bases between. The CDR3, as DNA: TGCGCCAGCCGGGAGCATGGGCCGACGGGCTACACCTTC. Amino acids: CASREHGPTGYTF.

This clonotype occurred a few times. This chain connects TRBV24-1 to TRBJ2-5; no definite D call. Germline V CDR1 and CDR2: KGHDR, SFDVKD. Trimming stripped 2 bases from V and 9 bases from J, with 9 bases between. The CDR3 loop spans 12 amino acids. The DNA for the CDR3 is TGTGCCACCAGTGATTCCACTACACCCCAGTACTTC. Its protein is CATSDSTTPQYF.

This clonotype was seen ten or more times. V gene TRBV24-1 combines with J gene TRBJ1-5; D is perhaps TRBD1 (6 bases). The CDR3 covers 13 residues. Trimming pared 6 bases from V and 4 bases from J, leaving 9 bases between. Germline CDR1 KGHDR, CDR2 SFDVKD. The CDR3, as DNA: TGTGCCACCAGTCTACAGGGAAATCAGCCCCAGCATTTT. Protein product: CATSLQGNQPQHF.

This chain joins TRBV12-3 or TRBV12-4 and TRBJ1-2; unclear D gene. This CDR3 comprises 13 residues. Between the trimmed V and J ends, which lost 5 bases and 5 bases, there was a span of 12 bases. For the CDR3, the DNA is TGTGCCAGCAGTCCGGGAGACTATTATGGCTACACCTTC. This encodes CASSPGDYYGYTF.

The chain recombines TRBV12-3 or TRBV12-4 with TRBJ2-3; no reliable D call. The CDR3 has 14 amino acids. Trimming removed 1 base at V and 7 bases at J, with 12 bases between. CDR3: CASSLDSSVNTQYF. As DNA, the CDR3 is TGTGCCAGCAGTTTAGACTCGTCGGTGAATACGCAGTATTTT.

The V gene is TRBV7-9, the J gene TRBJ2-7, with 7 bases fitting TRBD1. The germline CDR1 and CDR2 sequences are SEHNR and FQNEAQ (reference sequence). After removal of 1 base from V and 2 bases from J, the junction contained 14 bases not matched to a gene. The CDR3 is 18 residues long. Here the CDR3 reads CASSLGGMGQRGTYEQYF. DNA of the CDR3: TGTGCCAGCAGCTTAGGCGGTATGGGACAGCGCGGAACCTACGAGCAGTACTTC. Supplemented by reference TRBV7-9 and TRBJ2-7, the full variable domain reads DTGVSQNPRHKITKRGQNVTFRCDPISEHNRLYWYRQTLGQGPEFLTYFQNEAQLEKSRLLSDRFSAERPKGSFSTLEIQRTEQGDSAMYLCASSLGGMGQRGTYEQYFGPGTRLTVT.

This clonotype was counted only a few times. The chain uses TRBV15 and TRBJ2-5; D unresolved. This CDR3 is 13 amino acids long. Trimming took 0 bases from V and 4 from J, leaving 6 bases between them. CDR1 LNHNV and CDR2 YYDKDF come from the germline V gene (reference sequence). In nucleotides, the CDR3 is TGTGCCACCAGCAGAGATCGGGTAGAGACCCAGTACTTC. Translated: CATSRDRVETQYF.

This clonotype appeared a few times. The CDR3 region has the DNA TGTGCCTCTAGCGTCGGGGGCGCGAAGAGCAATCAGCCCCAGCATTTT. Translation gives CASSVGGAKSNQPQHF. The chain recombines TRBV6-5 with TRBJ1-5; tentative D call: TRBD1 (6 bases). CDR3 length: 16 residues. V dropped 11 bases and J dropped 1 base, with 21 bases sitting between them. Per the germline V gene, CDR1 is MNHEY and CDR2 is SVGAGI.

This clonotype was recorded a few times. The CDR3 spells CASSPILDDTQYF. CDR3 DNA: TGTGCCAGCTCACCGATCTTAGACGATACGCAGTATTTT. The V call is TRBV18, the J call TRBJ2-3; D is undetermined. The germline CDR1 and CDR2 sequences are KGHSH and LQKENI. V gave up 3 bases and J gave up 6 bases, with 10 bases separating them. This CDR3 has 13 residues.

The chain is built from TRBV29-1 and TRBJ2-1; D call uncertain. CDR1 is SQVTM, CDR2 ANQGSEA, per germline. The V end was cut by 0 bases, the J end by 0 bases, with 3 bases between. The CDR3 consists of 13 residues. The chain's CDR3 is CSVEDVSYNEQFF. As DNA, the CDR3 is TGCAGCGTTGAAGATGTCTCCTACAATGAGCAGTTCTTC.

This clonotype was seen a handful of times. The DNA of the CDR3 is TGTGCCTGCTCGGCTAGCGGATACTACGAGCAGTACTTC. Amino acid sequence: CACSASGYYEQYF. This rearrangement joins TRBV30 to TRBJ2-7; 7 bases are shared with TRBD2. Germline loops: CDR1 GTSNPN, CDR2 SVGIG (reference sequence). This CDR3 contains 13 residues. V shed 6 bases and J 3 bases; nucleotides not matched to a gene: 8.

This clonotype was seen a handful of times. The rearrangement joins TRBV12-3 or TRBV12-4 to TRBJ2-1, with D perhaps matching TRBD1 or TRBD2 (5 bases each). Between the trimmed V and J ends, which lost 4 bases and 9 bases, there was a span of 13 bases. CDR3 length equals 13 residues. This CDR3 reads CASSSGGGGEQFF. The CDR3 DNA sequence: TGTGCCAGCAGTTCTGGGGGTGGCGGTGAGCAGTTCTTC.

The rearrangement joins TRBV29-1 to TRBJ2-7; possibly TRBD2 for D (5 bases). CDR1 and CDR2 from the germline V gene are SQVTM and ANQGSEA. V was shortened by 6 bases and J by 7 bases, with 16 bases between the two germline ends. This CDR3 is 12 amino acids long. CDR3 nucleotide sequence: TGCAGCGTAGTCACGGGGTCTTGGGAGCAGTACTTC. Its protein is CSVVTGSWEQYF.

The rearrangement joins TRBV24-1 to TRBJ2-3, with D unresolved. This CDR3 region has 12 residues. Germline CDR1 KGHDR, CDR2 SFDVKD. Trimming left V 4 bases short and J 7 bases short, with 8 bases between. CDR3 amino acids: CATSEDHYTQYF. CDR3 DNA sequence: TGTGCCACCAGTGAGGACCACTATACGCAGTATTTT.

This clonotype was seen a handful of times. The DNA for the CDR3 is TGTGCCAGCAGCTTCCGGGACAGGGGATACAATGAGCAGTTCTTC. This encodes CASSFRDRGYNEQFF. The V gene is TRBV5-8, the J gene TRBJ2-1; TRBD1 aligns across 10 bases. The germline V gene encodes CDR1 SGHTS and CDR2 YDEGEE. CDR3 size: 15 residues. The junction had 3 bases not matched to a gene; V was cut back by 2 bases and J by 4 bases.

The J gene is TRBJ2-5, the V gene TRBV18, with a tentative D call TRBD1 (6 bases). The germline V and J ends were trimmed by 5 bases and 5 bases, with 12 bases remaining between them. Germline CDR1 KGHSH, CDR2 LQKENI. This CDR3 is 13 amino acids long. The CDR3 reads CASSSQGFETQYF. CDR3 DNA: TGTGCCAGCTCATCGCAGGGGTTCGAGACCCAGTACTTC.

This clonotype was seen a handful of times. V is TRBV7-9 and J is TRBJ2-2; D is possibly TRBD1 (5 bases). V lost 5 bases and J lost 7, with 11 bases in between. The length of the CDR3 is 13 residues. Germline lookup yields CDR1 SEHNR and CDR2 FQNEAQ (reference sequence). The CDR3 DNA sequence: TGTGCCAGCAGCCGCGACAGATTCGGGGAGCTGTTTTTT. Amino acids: CASSRDRFGELFF.

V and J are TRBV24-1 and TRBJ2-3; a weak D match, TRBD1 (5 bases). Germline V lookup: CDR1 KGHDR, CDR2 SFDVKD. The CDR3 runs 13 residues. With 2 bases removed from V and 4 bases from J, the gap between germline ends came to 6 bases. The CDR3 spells CATSDWGPDTQYF. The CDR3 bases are TGTGCCACCAGTGATTGGGGCCCAGATACGCAGTATTTT.

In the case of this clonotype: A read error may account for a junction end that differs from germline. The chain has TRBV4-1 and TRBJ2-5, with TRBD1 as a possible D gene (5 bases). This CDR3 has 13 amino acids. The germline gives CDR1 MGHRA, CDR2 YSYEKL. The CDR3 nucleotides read TGCGCCAGCAGCCCCCAGGGCCAAGGGACCCAGTACTTC. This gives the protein CASSPQGQGTQYF.

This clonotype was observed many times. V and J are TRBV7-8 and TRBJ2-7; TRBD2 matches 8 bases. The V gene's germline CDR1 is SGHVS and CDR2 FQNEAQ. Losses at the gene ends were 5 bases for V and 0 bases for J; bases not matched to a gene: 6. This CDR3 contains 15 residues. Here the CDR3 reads CASSPLAGSSYEQYF. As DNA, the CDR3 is TGTGCCAGCAGCCCTTTAGCGGGGAGCTCCTACGAGCAGTACTTC.

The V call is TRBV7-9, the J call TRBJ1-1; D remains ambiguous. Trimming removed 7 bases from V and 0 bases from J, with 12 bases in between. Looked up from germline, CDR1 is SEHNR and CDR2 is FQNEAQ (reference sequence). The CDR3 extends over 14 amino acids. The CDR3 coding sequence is TGTGCCAGCACCGACGTGGGGTTGAACACTGAAGCTTTCTTT. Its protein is CASTDVGLNTEAFF.

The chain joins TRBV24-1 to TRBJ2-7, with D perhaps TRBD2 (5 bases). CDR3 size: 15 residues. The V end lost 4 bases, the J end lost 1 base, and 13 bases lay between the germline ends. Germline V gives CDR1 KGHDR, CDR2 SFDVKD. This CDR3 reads CATSEGNTGSYEQYF. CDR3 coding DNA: TGTGCCACCAGTGAAGGTAACACGGGATCCTACGAGCAGTACTTC.

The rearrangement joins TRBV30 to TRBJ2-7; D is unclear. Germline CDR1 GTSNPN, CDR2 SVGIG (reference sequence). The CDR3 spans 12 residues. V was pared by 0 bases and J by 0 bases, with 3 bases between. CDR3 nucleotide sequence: TGTGCCTGGAGTGTAATCTCCTACGAGCAGTACTTC. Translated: CAWSVISYEQYF.

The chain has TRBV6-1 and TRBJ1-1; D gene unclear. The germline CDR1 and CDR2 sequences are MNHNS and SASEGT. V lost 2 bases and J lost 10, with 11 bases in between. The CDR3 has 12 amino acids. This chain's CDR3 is CASSENTWAAFF. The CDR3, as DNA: TGTGCCAGCAGTGAAAACACCTGGGCAGCTTTCTTT.

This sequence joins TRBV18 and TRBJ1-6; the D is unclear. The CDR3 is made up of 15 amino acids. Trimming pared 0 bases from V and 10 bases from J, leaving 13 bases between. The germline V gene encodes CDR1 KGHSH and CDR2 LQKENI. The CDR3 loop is CASSPPNGNASPLHF. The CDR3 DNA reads TGTGCCAGCTCACCACCGAACGGCAATGCCTCACCCCTCCACTTT. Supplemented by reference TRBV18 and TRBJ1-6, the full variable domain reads NAGVMQNPRHLVRRRGQEARLRCSPMKGHSHVYWYRQLPEEGLKFMVYLQKENIIDESGMPKERFSAEFPKEGPSILRIQQVVRGDSAAYFCASSPPNGNASPLHFGNGTRLTVT.